The present T cell receptor (beta chain) was sequenced within a study of technical replicates of blood from a few donors. This table comes from immunoSEQ multiplex PCR, and its TCRdb copy is limited to in-frame clones, with some not included. The sample holds tens of thousands of clones, approximately 94% seen once. CDR3 length equals 15 residues. Germline V gives CDR1 SGHNT, CDR2 YYREEE (reference sequence). The V segment lost 2 bases and the J segment 7 bases; nucleotides outside the gene matches: 5. The TCR originated in a human donor in good health. Some clones in this sample may be carry-over from other donors' samples. This chain connects TRBV5-4 to TRBJ2-1; 11 bases agree with TRBD2. Sequencing was carried out using PBMCs. CDR3 region: CASSFTSGGPNEQFF. The CDR3 region has the DNA TGTGCCAGCAGCTTTACTAGCGGGGGCCCTAATGAGCAGTTCTTC. Drawing the rest from reference TRBV5-4 and TRBJ2-1, the complete variable domain is ETGVTQSPTHLIKTRGQQVTLRCSSQSGHNTVSWYQQALGQGPQFIFQYYREEENGRGNFPPRFSGLQFPNYSSELNVNALELDDSALYLCASSFTSGGPNEQFFGPGTRLTVL.